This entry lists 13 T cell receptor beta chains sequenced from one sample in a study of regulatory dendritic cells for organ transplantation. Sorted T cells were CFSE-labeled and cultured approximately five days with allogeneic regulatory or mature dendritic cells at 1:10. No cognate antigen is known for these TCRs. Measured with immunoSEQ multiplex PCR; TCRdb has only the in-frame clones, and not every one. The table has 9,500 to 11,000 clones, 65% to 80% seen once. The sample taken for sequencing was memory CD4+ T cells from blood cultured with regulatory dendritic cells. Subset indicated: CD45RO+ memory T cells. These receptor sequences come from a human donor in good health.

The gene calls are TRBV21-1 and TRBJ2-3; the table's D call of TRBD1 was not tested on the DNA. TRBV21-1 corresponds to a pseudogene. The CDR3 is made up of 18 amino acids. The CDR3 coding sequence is TGTGCCAGCAGCAACCGGGACAGGTACCTAAATAGCACAGATACGCAGTATTTT. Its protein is CASSNRDRYLNSTDTQYF.

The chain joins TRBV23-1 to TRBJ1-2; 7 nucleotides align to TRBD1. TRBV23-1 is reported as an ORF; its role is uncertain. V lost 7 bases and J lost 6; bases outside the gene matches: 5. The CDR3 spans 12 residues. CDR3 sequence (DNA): TGCGCCAGCACCCACAGGGGTAATGGCTACACCTTC. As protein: CASTHRGNGYTF.

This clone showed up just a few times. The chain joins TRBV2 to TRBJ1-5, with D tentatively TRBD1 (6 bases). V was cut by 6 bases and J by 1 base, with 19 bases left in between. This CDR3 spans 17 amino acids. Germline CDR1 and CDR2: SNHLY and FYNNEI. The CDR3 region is CASRDGQRPGSNQPQHF. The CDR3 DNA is TGTGCCAGCAGGGACGGACAGCGCCCCGGGAGCAATCAGCCCCAGCATTTT.

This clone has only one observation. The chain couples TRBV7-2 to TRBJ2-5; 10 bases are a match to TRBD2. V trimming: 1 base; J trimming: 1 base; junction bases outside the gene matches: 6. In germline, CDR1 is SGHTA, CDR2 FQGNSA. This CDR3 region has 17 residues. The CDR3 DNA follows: TGTGCCAGCAGCTTAGTTTCCAGCGGGGGGGCCCAAGAGACCCAGTACTTC. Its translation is CASSLVSSGGAQETQYF.

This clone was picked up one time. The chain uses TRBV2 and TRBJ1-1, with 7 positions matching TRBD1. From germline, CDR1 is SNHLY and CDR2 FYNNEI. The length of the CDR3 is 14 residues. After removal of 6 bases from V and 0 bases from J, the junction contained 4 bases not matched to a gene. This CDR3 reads CASSGTAMNTEAFF. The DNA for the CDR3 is TGTGCCAGCAGCGGGACAGCGATGAACACTGAAGCTTTCTTT.

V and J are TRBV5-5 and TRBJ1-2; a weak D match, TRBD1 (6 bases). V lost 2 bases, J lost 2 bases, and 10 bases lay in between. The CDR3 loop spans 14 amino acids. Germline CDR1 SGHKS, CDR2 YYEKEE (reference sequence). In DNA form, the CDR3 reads TGTGCCAGCAGCTTCCTTACAGGGAACTATGGCTACACCTTC. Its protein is CASSFLTGNYGYTF.

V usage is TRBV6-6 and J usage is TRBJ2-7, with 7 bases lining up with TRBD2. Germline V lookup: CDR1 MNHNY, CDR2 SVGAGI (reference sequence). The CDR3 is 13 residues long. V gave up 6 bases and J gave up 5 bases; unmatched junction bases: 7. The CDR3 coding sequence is TGTGCCAGCAGCTCAACTGCGGGGGACGAGCAGTACTTC. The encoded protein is CASSSTAGDEQYF.

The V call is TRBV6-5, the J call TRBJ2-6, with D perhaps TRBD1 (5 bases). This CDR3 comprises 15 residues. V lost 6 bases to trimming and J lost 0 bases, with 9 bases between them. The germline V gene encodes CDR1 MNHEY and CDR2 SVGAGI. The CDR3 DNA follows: TGTGCCAGCAGCCCTACAGGCTCTGGGGCCAACGTCCTGACTTTC. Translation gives CASSPTGSGANVLTF.

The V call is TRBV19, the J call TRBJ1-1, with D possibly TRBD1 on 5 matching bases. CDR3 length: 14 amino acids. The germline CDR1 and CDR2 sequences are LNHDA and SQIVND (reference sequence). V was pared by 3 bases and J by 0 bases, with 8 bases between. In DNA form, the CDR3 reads TGTGCCAGTAGTATCCAGGGTATGAACACTGAAGCTTTCTTT. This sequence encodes CASSIQGMNTEAFF.

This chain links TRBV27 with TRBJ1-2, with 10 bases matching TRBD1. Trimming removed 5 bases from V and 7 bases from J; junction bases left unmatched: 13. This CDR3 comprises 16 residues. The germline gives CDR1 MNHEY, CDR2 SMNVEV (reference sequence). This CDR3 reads CASSPATGGAVGGYTF. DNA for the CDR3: TGTGCCAGCAGTCCCGCGACAGGGGGCGCAGTAGGTGGCTACACCTTC.

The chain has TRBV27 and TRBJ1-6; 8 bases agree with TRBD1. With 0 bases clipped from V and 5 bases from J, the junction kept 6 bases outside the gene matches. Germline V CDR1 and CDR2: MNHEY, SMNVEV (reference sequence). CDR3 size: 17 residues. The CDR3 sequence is CASSLSPRGRNNSPLHF. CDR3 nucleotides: TGTGCCAGCAGTTTATCGCCCAGGGGGCGTAATAATTCACCCCTCCACTTT.

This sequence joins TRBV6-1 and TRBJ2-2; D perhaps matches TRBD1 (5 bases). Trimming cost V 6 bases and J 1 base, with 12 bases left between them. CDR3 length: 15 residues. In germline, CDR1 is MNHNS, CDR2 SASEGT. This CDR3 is CASRAQGGNTGELFF. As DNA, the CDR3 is TGTGCCAGCAGGGCTCAGGGTGGGAACACCGGGGAGCTGTTTTTT.

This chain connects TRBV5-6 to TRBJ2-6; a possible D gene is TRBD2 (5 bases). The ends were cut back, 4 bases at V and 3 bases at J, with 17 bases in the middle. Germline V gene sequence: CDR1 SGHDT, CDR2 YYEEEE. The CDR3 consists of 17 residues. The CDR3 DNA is TGTGCCAGCAGCCTCTCCGGAGGTTCCGGTGGGGCCAACGTCCTGACTTTC. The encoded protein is CASSLSGGSGGANVLTF.